A single sample is the source of the 20 T cell receptor beta chains below, sequenced in a study of T cells in Graves' hyperthyroidism and ophthalmopathy. TCR beta CDR3 regions were amplified from RNA. When the TCR CDR3 underwent first-round RT-PCR, the HTBI primer set was used. TCRdb called the multiplex PCR reads again in MiXCR, with one record for every CDR3 protein. The data contain about 53,000 distinct CDR3 sequences, around 48% of them singletons. The sample was blood. These receptors were collected from a woman aged 30 to 39 with Graves' ophthalmopathy.

At least ten counts were recorded for this clonotype. This chain connects TRBV9 to TRBJ2-7, with 8 bases aligning to TRBD2. Germline CDR1 SGDLS, CDR2 YYNGEE. Germline trimming cut 4 bases from V and 0 bases from J; bases unmatched to any gene: 6. The CDR3 has 15 amino acids. The CDR3 region has the DNA TGTGCCAGCAGCCCCACGGGGGGGGACTCCTACGAGCAGTACTTC. Protein: CASSPTGGDSYEQYF. The variable domain in full, completed from reference TRBV9 and TRBJ2-7, reads DSGVTQTPKHLITATGQRVTLRCSPRSGDLSVYWYQQSLDQGLQFLIQYYNGEERAKGNILERFSAQQFPDLHSELNLSSLELGDSALYFCASSPTGGDSYEQYFGPGTRLTVT.

A few counts support this clonotype. The chain recombines TRBV7-2 with TRBJ1-2; 8 nucleotides align to TRBD1. The J segment lost 8 bases and the V segment lost 8 bases, leaving 16 bases of the junction unmatched. The germline gives CDR1 SGHTA, CDR2 FQGNSA. CDR3 size: 15 residues. The CDR3 nucleotides read TGTGCCAGCGGCCCGCGGACAGGGACGGGAAAGGGCTACACCTTC. It encodes CASGPRTGTGKGYTF.

There are many counts of this clonotype. V and J are TRBV12-5 and TRBJ2-2, with D unclear. V lost 7 bases and J lost 4, with 10 bases in between. The CDR3 loop spans 13 amino acids. Germline lookup yields CDR1 LGHNT and CDR2 FRNRAP. CDR3 nucleotide sequence: TGTGCTAGTGCTTTTTGGGGCACCGGGGAGCTGTTTTTT. It is translated as CASAFWGTGELFF.

This clonotype has ten or more counts. V gene TRBV7-2 combines with J gene TRBJ2-7, with 11 bases fitting TRBD1. There are 14 residues in the CDR3. The ends lost 5 bases at V and 6 bases at J; junction bases unmatched: 6. The germline CDR1 and CDR2 sequences are SGHTA and FQGNSA. In DNA form, the CDR3 reads TGTGCCAGCAGCCTGGACAGGGGGCGCGGCGAGCAGTACTTC. Its protein product is CASSLDRGRGEQYF.

This clonotype was observed once. The rearrangement uses TRBV20-1 and TRBJ2-5; possibly TRBD1 or TRBD2 for D (5 bases each). This CDR3 is 13 amino acids long. Germline V lookup: CDR1 DFQATT, CDR2 SNEGSKA (reference sequence). V was pared by 1 base and J by 4 bases, with 10 bases between. CDR3 protein: CSARGCGTETQYF. CDR3 nucleotide sequence: TGCAGTGCTAGAGGGTGTGGGACAGAGACCCAGTACTTC.

This clonotype was found many times. This chain's CDR3 is CASSSVGQGHYNEQFF. DNA for the CDR3: TGTGCCAGCAGCTCAGTTGGGCAGGGCCACTACAATGAGCAGTTCTTC. The chain carries TRBV7-2 and TRBJ2-1; perhaps TRBD1 as D (5 bases). Looked up from germline, CDR1 is SGHTA and CDR2 is FQGNSA. CDR3 length equals 16 residues. The V end lost 4 bases, the J end lost 3 bases, and 16 bases lay between the germline ends.

Turning to this clonotype: Given a much more abundant clone one base away, this may be a read error. No conserved phenylalanine or tryptophan ends this CDR3, so it is likely a read error. The rearrangement uses TRBV27 and TRBJ2-5; D is unresolved. Trimming removed 5 bases at V and 6 bases at J, with 16 bases between. The CDR3 sequence is 14 residues long. Germline V gene lookup returns CDR1 MNHEY and CDR2 SMNVEV (reference sequence). CDR3 region: CASSPLESRQTQYL. Written as DNA, the CDR3 is TGTGCCAGCAGTCCTCTTGAGTCGCGACAGACCCAGTACCTC.

About this clonotype: The junction shows a germline mismatch at one end, possibly a read error. The J gene is TRBJ1-3, the V gene TRBV2; D perhaps matches TRBD1 (6 bases). Germline V gene sequence: CDR1 SNHLY, CDR2 FYNNEI. The CDR3 spans 12 residues. The CDR3 DNA reads as TGTGCCAGCGGGGGCGTTGGGAACACCATAAATTTT. It is translated as CASGGVGNTINF. Complete variable domain (other parts from reference TRBV2 and TRBJ1-3): EPEVTQTPSHQVTQMGQEVILRCVPISNHLYFYWYRQILGQKVEFLVSFYNNEISEKSEIFDDQFSVERPDGSNFTLKIRSTKLEDSAMYFCASGGVGNTINFGEGSWLTVV.

Comment on this clonotype: The CDR3 carries no conserved terminal phenylalanine or tryptophan, so it likely arises from a read error. The limits of the CDR3 on the DNA are not certain, so only TCRdb's listed CDR3 is given. V and J are TRBV6-5 and TRBJ2-2; no DNA check was done on the table's D call, TRBD1. The CDR3 length is 11 residues, termini included. The germline V gene encodes CDR1 MNHEY and CDR2 SVGAGI. The chain's CDR3 is CASSYSAGGSY.

This clonotype was observed a few times. In DNA, the CDR3 is TGCAGTGCTAGAGATCCGGGGTATCCCGCCGGGGAGCTGTTTTTT. Translating gives CSARDPGYPAGELFF. The J gene is TRBJ2-2, the V gene TRBV20-1; a possible D gene is TRBD2 (5 bases). CDR1 is DFQATT and CDR2 is SNEGSKA in the germline V gene (reference sequence). CDR3 size: 15 residues. Trimming pared 0 bases from V and 6 bases from J, leaving 14 bases between.

This clonotype is categorized as medium-sized. The V call is TRBV25-1, the J call TRBJ1-5; D might be TRBD1 (6 bases). V lost 2 bases to trimming and J lost 3 bases, with 11 bases between them. This CDR3 contains 15 residues. The germline V gene has CDR1 MGHDK and CDR2 SYGVNS. DNA of the CDR3: TGTGCCAGCAGTGAAGGAAACAGGGCCAATCAGCCCCAGCATTTT. The encoded protein is CASSEGNRANQPQHF. Full variable domain (rest looked up from reference TRBV25-1 and TRBJ1-5): EADIYQTPRYLVIGTGKKITLECSQTMGHDKMYWYQQDPGMELHLIHYSYGVNSTEKGDLSSESTVSRIRTEHFPLTLESARPSHTSQYLCASSEGNRANQPQHFGDGTRLSIL.

The genes are TRBV4-2 and TRBJ2-7; 8 bases agree with TRBD1. V was pared by 4 bases and J by 3 bases, with 5 bases of the junction left unmatched. The CDR3 runs 14 residues. The germline V gene encodes CDR1 LGHNA and CDR2 YNFKEQ. CDR3 sequence reads: CASSRGQGDYEQYF. CDR3 bases: TGTGCCAGCAGCCGCGGACAGGGAGACTACGAGCAGTACTTC.

The chain has TRBV24-1 and TRBJ2-5; D is possibly TRBD1 (5 bases). This CDR3 has 14 residues. Germline assignment: CDR1 KGHDR and CDR2 SFDVKD. V lost 1 base and J lost 1, with 6 bases in between. The CDR3 is CATSDFDSQETQYF. Written as DNA, the CDR3 is TGTGCCACCAGTGATTTTGACAGCCAAGAGACCCAGTACTTC.

Comments on this clonotype: The junction departs from germline at one end; a sequencing error may be responsible. The chain recombines TRBV29-1 with TRBJ2-7, with D tentatively TRBD1 or TRBD2 (6 bases each). Per the germline V gene, CDR1 is SQVTM and CDR2 is ANQGSEA. CDR3 length equals 14 residues. CDR3 DNA sequence: TGCCAGCTCACCGTCCGGGGGCTAATCTACGAGCAGCACTTC. Residues: CQLTVRGLIYEQHF.

On this clonotype itself: A read error may produce the germline difference seen at one junction end. The chain has TRBV10-3 and TRBJ2-7; D might be TRBD2 (5 bases). CDR3 size: 12 residues. CDR1 ENHRY and CDR2 SYGVKD come from the germline V gene. This CDR3 reads CAIGGSPYGQYF. For the CDR3, the DNA is TGTGCCATCGGTGGGAGTCCGTACGGGCAGTACTTC.

A word on this clonotype: Just one base apart from a much larger clone, this may be a read error. The rearrangement uses TRBV7-8 and TRBJ2-2; TRBD2 agrees at 10 bases. The CDR3 spans 18 residues. J lost 6 bases, V lost 5 bases, and 15 bases had no gene match. Germline CDR1 is SGHVS and CDR2 is FQNEAQ. CDR3 sequence (DNA): TGTGCCAGCAGCCAAGGCCCCACTAGCGGGGCCGGCGCCGGGGAGCTGTTTTTT. It codes for CASSQGPTSGAGAGELFF.

The CDR3 DNA follows: TGTGCCAGCAGCGCTCGAACGGGAGTGACGGGTGGGTACAATGAGCAGTTCTTC. Translation gives CASSARTGVTGGYNEQFF. This sequence joins TRBV7-3 and TRBJ2-1; D is perhaps TRBD2 (6 bases). The V end was cut by 5 bases, the J end by 4 bases, with 24 bases between. CDR1 is SGHTA, CDR2 FQGTGA, per germline. The CDR3 length is 18 residues.

The chain carries TRBV18 and TRBJ2-3; either TRBD1 or TRBD2 may fit D (5 bases each). CDR1 KGHSH and CDR2 LQKENI come from the germline V gene. The CDR3 spans 15 residues. Trimming took off 5 bases at V and 1 base at J, with 13 bases between the two ends. CDR3 sequence: CASSDGTAGTDTQYF. In DNA, the CDR3 is TGTGCCAGCTCAGACGGGACGGCGGGCACAGATACGCAGTATTTT.

This clonotype was recorded many times. The CDR3 DNA reads TGCAGTGCAAAACAGGGGGCCACAGATACGCAGTATTTT. It encodes CSAKQGATDTQYF. This chain links TRBV20-1 with TRBJ2-3; 9 bases fit TRBD1. Germline V gene lookup returns CDR1 DFQATT and CDR2 SNEGSKA (reference sequence). The CDR3 has 13 residues. The V gene end was trimmed by 6 bases and the J gene end by 2 bases; junction bases not matched to a gene: 3.

This chain uses TRBV6-2 or TRBV6-3 with TRBJ1-5; 8 nucleotides align to TRBD1. This CDR3 is 14 amino acids long. Germline assignment: CDR1 MNHEY and CDR2 SVGEGT. The trim removed 10 bases at V and 7 bases at J, leaving 12 bases unmatched. CDR3 amino acids: CATRGLDNEQPQHF. DNA of the CDR3: TGTGCCACCAGGGGGCTTGACAATGAGCAGCCCCAGCATTTT.